These 10 T cell receptor beta chains share one sample of origin, sequenced in a study of shared T cell receptors in the human thymus. The assay was immunoSEQ multiplex PCR, and TCRdb's table has in-frame clones only and misses some. The profile shows roughly 560,000 clones, around three quarters of them singletons. These records were also assigned to another study, of human thymus T cells.

Sequenced input: thymocytes. These receptors were taken from a boy in the first two years of life with a congenital heart defect.

The V call is TRBV7-3, the J call TRBJ1-5; D perhaps matches TRBD1 (6 bases). The CDR3 runs 13 residues. The germline V and J ends were trimmed by 3 bases and 7 bases, with 10 bases remaining between them. Germline CDR1 reads SGHTA; CDR2 reads FQGTGA. CDR3 DNA sequence: TGTGCCAGCAGCTTGGGTCAGGGGCAGCCCCAGCATTTT. This sequence encodes CASSLGQGQPQHF.

CDR3 protein: CASSRRANEQFF. In nucleotides, the CDR3 is TGTGCCAGCTCCCGCAGGGCCAATGAGCAGTTCTTC. This chain links TRBV25-1 with TRBJ2-1, with D perhaps TRBD1 (5 bases). V lost 8 bases and J 6 bases, leaving 11 bases between the germline ends. Germline CDR1 reads MGHDK; CDR2 reads SYGVNS. The CDR3 has 12 residues.

The chain carries TRBV27 and TRBJ2-2; 11 nucleotides match TRBD1. Germline CDR1 and CDR2: MNHEY and SMNVEV (reference sequence). Unmatched junction bases numbered 14, after V lost 8 bases and J lost 0 bases. The CDR3 length is 19 residues. CDR3 sequence (DNA): TGTGCCAGCGGCGACAACACGCCGGGACAGGGGGCGAACACCGGGGAGCTGTTTTTT. Translating it yields CASGDNTPGQGANTGELFF.

This chain connects TRBV12-5 to TRBJ2-7; TRBD2 agrees at 10 bases. The junction had 9 bases not matched to a gene; V was cut back by 7 bases and J by 6 bases. The CDR3 totals 14 residues. CDR1 is LGHNT and CDR2 is FRNRAP in the germline V gene. The CDR3 spells CASVQAGGPAEQYF. The CDR3, as DNA: TGTGCTAGTGTTCAAGCGGGAGGGCCGGCCGAGCAGTACTTC.

The rearrangement links TRBV19 to TRBJ2-1, with D perhaps matching TRBD2 (6 bases). Trimming pared 3 bases from V and 2 bases from J, leaving 11 bases between. The CDR3 is made up of 15 amino acids. Germline lookup yields CDR1 LNHDA and CDR2 SQIVND (reference sequence). As DNA, the CDR3 is TGTGCCAGTAGTATGGTCGGGAGCCCCTACAATGAGCAGTTCTTC. Translation: CASSMVGSPYNEQFF.

CDR3 sequence reads: CASSFGWPNGYTF. In DNA, the CDR3 is TGCGCCAGCAGCTTCGGGTGGCCCAATGGCTACACCTTC. The J gene is TRBJ1-2, the V gene TRBV5-1; D is unclear. V lost 2 bases and J 6 bases, leaving 11 bases between the germline ends. The V gene's germline CDR1 is SGHRS and CDR2 YFSETQ. The CDR3 length is 13 residues.

This clone has more than one count but fewer than ten. The rearrangement links TRBV7-8 to TRBJ2-1, with TRBD1 matching 9 bases. The length of the CDR3 is 15 residues. The germline V gene encodes CDR1 SGHVS and CDR2 FQNEAQ. Trimming cost V 5 bases and J 5 bases; bases outside gene matches: 7. This CDR3 is CASSATGGWDNEQFF. The CDR3 nucleotides read TGTGCCAGCAGCGCGACAGGGGGTTGGGACAATGAGCAGTTCTTC.

In regard to this clone: Other DNA sequences from this sample encode an identical CDR3 as well. The chain couples TRBV27 to TRBJ2-3, with TRBD2 matching 13 bases. The CDR3 consists of 15 residues. The trim removed 5 bases at V and 3 bases at J, leaving 2 bases unmatched. From germline, CDR1 is MNHEY and CDR2 SMNVEV (reference sequence). CDR3 residues: CASSPGLAGTDTQYF. The CDR3 DNA reads as TGTGCCAGCAGTCCGGGACTAGCGGGAACAGATACGCAGTATTTT.

The V gene is TRBV29-1, the J gene TRBJ1-1, with TRBD1 matching 7 bases. The trim removed 7 bases at V and 1 base at J, leaving 27 bases unmatched. The CDR3 has 20 amino acids. In germline, CDR1 is SQVTM, CDR2 ANQGSEA. The CDR3 bases are TGCAGCGCCAAGCCTGAGTTTAAGGGACAGATCCCCAGAGGGAACACTGAAGCTTTCTTT. Amino acids: CSAKPEFKGQIPRGNTEAFF.

This clone was found a few times. The rearrangement links TRBV23-1 to TRBJ2-7, with D unresolved. TRBV23-1 is placed among ORFs of uncertain function. The CDR3 loop spans 12 amino acids. Trimming cost V 8 bases and J 6 bases, with 14 bases left between them. The CDR3 bases are TGCGCCAGCTCCCCAAGGAGCAGCGAGCAGTACTTC. Protein sequence: CASSPRSSEQYF.